This T cell receptor (beta chain) was documented in a study of cytomegalovirus exposure and HLA in healthy donors. General study points: A later analysis reportedly found that, within productive TCRs, an Asian-associated ancestry cluster had fewer N-insertions than the mean observed across the approximately 670 donors.

The primer mix had 60 Vbeta and 13 Jbeta primers. Assay: immunoSEQ multiplex PCR; the TCRdb copy retains only in-frame clones and omits some. This sample has 150,000 to 200,000 clones, with roughly 80% found just once. Concerning this clone: Its antigen remains unidentified.

V dropped 5 bases and J dropped 5; count of bases not matched to a gene: 7. This CDR3 contains 14 residues. The germline V gene encodes CDR1 MRHNA and CDR2 SNTAGT. The chain has TRBV6-4 and TRBJ2-7; 9 positions match TRBD2. The source material was PBMCs. The sequence came from a female donor in good health and CMV-seronegative. The CDR3 protein is CASSQGSGRNEQYF. The CDR3, as DNA: TGTGCCAGCAGTCAAGGTAGCGGGAGAAACGAGCAGTACTTC.